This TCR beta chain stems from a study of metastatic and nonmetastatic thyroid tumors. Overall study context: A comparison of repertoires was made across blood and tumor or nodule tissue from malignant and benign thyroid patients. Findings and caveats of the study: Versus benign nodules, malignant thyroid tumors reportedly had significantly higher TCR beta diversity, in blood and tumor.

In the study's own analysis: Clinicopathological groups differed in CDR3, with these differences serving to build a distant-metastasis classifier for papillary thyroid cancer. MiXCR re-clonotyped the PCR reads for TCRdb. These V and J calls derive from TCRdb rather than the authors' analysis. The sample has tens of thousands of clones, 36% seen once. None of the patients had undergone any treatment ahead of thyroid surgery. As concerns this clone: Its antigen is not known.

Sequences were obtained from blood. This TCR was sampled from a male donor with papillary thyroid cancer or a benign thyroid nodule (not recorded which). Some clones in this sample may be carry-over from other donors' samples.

In nucleotides, the CDR3 is TGTGCCAGCAGCCTCAGCAACGATCCTCCAAACTCCTATAATTCACCCCTCCACTTT. Its translation: CASSLSNDPPNSYNSPLHF. The chain couples TRBV13 to TRBJ1-6; D uncertain. Trimming removed 5 bases from V and 0 bases from J, with 20 bases in between. The germline V gene encodes CDR1 PRHDT and CDR2 FYEKMQ (reference sequence). The CDR3 is 19 amino acids.